The 20 T cell receptor beta chains below all came from one sample that was sequenced in a study of CD8 T cells in Susac syndrome. Random-hexamer reverse transcription was applied to roughly 0.5 to 1 ug RNA. Using its own MiXCR run on the immunoSEQ multiplex PCR reads, TCRdb lists one record per CDR3 protein. The sample comprises roughly 130,000 distinct CDR3 sequences, around 94% of which are singletons, and 0.28% rests with the top ten. Sequencing was performed on CD8+ T cells from PBMCs. Source of these receptors: a human donor with Susac syndrome.

The V gene is TRBV14, the J gene TRBJ1-2, with D maybe TRBD1 (5 bases). From germline, CDR1 is SGHDN and CDR2 FVKESK. V was shortened by 1 base and J by 6 bases, with 15 bases between the two germline ends. CDR3 length: 15 amino acids. CDR3 nucleotide sequence: TGTGCCAGCAGCCAAGTCTTAGGGGCAGAGGATGGCTACACCTTC. Protein sequence: CASSQVLGAEDGYTF.

This clonotype was picked up one time. The chain is built from TRBV19 and TRBJ1-6, with TRBD1 identical over 7 bases. Germline trimming cut 5 bases from V and 6 bases from J; bases unmatched to any gene: 7. Per the germline V gene, CDR1 is LNHDA and CDR2 is SQIVND (reference sequence). The CDR3 length is 15 residues. CDR3 protein: CASSPGSGGNSPLHF. The DNA of the CDR3 is TGTGCCAGTAGTCCTGGGTCAGGGGGTAATTCACCCCTCCACTTT.

The rearrangement joins TRBV20-1 to TRBJ2-3, with D perhaps matching TRBD2 (7 bases). Germline V gene lookup returns CDR1 DFQATT and CDR2 SNEGSKA (reference sequence). The CDR3 contains 15 residues. V gave up 3 bases and J gave up 2 bases, with 15 bases separating them. CDR3 amino acids: CSARARGGPTDTQYF. Here the CDR3 DNA reads TGCAGTGCTAGGGCGAGGGGGGGGCCCACAGATACGCAGTATTTT.

This clonotype was seen more than once but under ten times. The chain carries TRBV20-1 and TRBJ1-1; no reliable D call. Trimming pared 6 bases from V and 3 bases from J, leaving 11 bases between. The CDR3 has 12 residues. Germline V gives CDR1 DFQATT, CDR2 SNEGSKA (reference sequence). Written as DNA, the CDR3 is TGCAGTGCGACCGATAGGGACACTGAAGCTTTCTTT. This gives the protein CSATDRDTEAFF.

CDR3 bases: TGTGCCAGCAGCTTAACCCCCGGACGGGAAGCTTTCTTT. It translates to CASSLTPGREAFF. The chain couples TRBV7-3 to TRBJ1-1, with D unresolved. The CDR3 covers 13 residues. Germline V gene data show CDR1 as SGHTA and CDR2 as FQGTGA. V was cut by 0 bases and J by 8 bases, with 10 bases left in between.

The V call is TRBV20-1, the J call TRBJ1-1; 9 bases are a match to TRBD1. The length of the CDR3 is 13 residues. The V gene end was trimmed by 6 bases and the J gene end by 4 bases; junction bases not matched to a gene: 6. The V gene's germline CDR1 is DFQATT and CDR2 SNEGSKA (reference sequence). For the CDR3, the DNA is TGCAGTGCAAGGACAGGGGAGGCCACTGAAGCTTTCTTT. It encodes CSARTGEATEAFF.

The chain couples TRBV25-1 to TRBJ1-1, with a tentative D call TRBD1 (5 bases). This CDR3 contains 14 residues. Trimming removed 8 bases at V and 2 bases at J, with 15 bases between. Germline loops: CDR1 MGHDK, CDR2 SYGVNS. The CDR3: CASSDVQANTEAFF. The CDR3, as DNA: TGTGCCAGCTCTGATGTACAGGCAAACACTGAAGCTTTCTTT.

This chain links TRBV7-9 with TRBJ1-2; D uncertain. Per the germline V gene, CDR1 is SEHNR and CDR2 is FQNEAQ (reference sequence). This CDR3 has 13 amino acids. Trimming stripped 5 bases from V and 4 bases from J, with 11 bases between. CDR3 protein: CASSPTAVYGYTF. The CDR3 DNA reads as TGTGCCAGCAGCCCGACGGCCGTCTATGGCTACACCTTC.

The chain uses TRBV6-5 and TRBJ1-1; D might be TRBD1 (6 bases). Germline CDR1 and CDR2: MNHEY and SVGAGI. This CDR3 is 14 amino acids long. V gave up 4 bases and J gave up 1 base, with 10 bases separating them. The CDR3 DNA follows: TGTGCCAGCAGTTTACAGGGCTGGAACACTGAAGCTTTCTTT. Its protein is CASSLQGWNTEAFF.

The rearrangement joins TRBV11-2 to TRBJ1-1; 7 positions agree with TRBD1. The germline gives CDR1 SGHAT, CDR2 FQNNGV. Unmatched junction bases numbered 5, after V lost 4 bases and J lost 0 bases. The CDR3 length is 15 residues. CDR3 sequence: CASSSPTGMNTEAFF. The CDR3 coding sequence is TGTGCCAGCAGCTCGCCGACAGGGATGAACACTGAAGCTTTCTTT.

The chain uses TRBV27 and TRBJ2-1; D is unclear. This CDR3 region has 15 residues. The V gene lost 2 bases and the J gene lost 0 bases, with 8 bases spanning the gap. CDR1 is MNHEY and CDR2 is SMNVEV in the germline V gene (reference sequence). The CDR3 is CASSLRSSSYNEQFF. CDR3 coding DNA: TGTGCCAGCAGTTTAAGGTCCAGCTCCTACAATGAGCAGTTCTTC.

The V gene is TRBV19, the J gene TRBJ2-7; 12 bases map to TRBD1. Trimming cost V 3 bases and J 2 bases; bases outside gene matches: 11. The germline gives CDR1 LNHDA, CDR2 SQIVND (reference sequence). CDR3 length: 18 amino acids. The DNA of the CDR3 is TGTGCCAGTAGTATCGGGACAGGGGGCTTTAGAACGACCTACGAGCAGTACTTC. Protein sequence: CASSIGTGGFRTTYEQYF.

The chain employs TRBV20-1 and TRBJ2-3; D is possibly TRBD2 (6 bases). Germline V gene data show CDR1 as DFQATT and CDR2 as SNEGSKA (reference sequence). V lost 5 bases and J lost 5, with 17 bases in between. The CDR3 contains 14 residues. The DNA of the CDR3 is TGCAGTGCTTCCCGGGAGTACTCCCAAGATACGCAGTATTTT. Amino acids: CSASREYSQDTQYF.

The gene calls are TRBV29-1 and TRBJ2-7; 10 bases are a match to TRBD1. CDR3 length: 15 amino acids. Germline V gene data show CDR1 as SQVTM and CDR2 as ANQGSEA. V trimming: 0 bases; J trimming: 3 bases; junction bases outside the gene matches: 5. DNA for the CDR3: TGCAGCGTTGAAGAGGCGGGACAGGGGAACTACGAGCAGTACTTC. This codes for CSVEEAGQGNYEQYF.

The V and J genes are TRBV13 and TRBJ2-5; TRBD1 matches 8 bases. The CDR3 has 15 amino acids. Germline V gene lookup returns CDR1 PRHDT and CDR2 FYEKMQ (reference sequence). V was pared by 5 bases and J by 7 bases, with 12 bases of the junction left unmatched. The CDR3 DNA reads TGTGCCAGCAGCCCGCTGGGACAGGCCGTCGGGACCCAGTACTTC. Translated: CASSPLGQAVGTQYF.

This sequence joins TRBV4-1 and TRBJ1-5; perhaps TRBD1 as D (6 bases). CDR1 and CDR2 (germline): MGHRA, YSYEKL. The CDR3 loop spans 16 amino acids. Trimming removed 5 bases at V and 1 base at J, with 15 bases between. In DNA form, the CDR3 reads TGCGCCAGCAGCTATTCCGGACAGTTAAGCAATCAGCCCCAGCATTTT. Protein sequence: CASSYSGQLSNQPQHF.

This clonotype appeared a single time. The V gene is TRBV12-3 or TRBV12-4, the J gene TRBJ1-2, with unresolved D. This CDR3 contains 14 residues. Deletions cut 0 bases from V and 4 bases from J, with 9 bases between. The CDR3 coding sequence is TGTGCCAGCAGTTTAGCGCCGGCTGCCTATGGCTACACCTTC. Its protein is CASSLAPAAYGYTF.

In this sample, this clonotype turned up once. J is TRBJ1-2 and V is TRBV12-3 or TRBV12-4; 7 bases agree with TRBD1. The CDR3 consists of 15 residues. V shed 6 bases, J shed 6 bases, and the junction held 13 bases outside the gene matches. CDR3 protein: CASSPNRGEGNGYTF. The CDR3 DNA is TGTGCCAGCAGCCCTAACAGGGGCGAAGGGAATGGCTACACCTTC.

In DNA form, the CDR3 reads TGTGCCAGCTCACCACTGGGACAGGGGGCCTTCAACCACCAAGAGACCCAGTACTTC. Its protein product is CASSPLGQGAFNHQETQYF. This sequence joins TRBV18 and TRBJ2-5, with TRBD1 identical over 12 bases. Trimming at V came to 1 base and at J to 0 bases, leaving 9 bases not matched to a gene. Germline V gene data show CDR1 as KGHSH and CDR2 as LQKENI. The CDR3 runs to 19 residues. The whole variable domain, filled in from reference TRBV18 and TRBJ2-5, reads NAGVMQNPRHLVRRRGQEARLRCSPMKGHSHVYWYRQLPEEGLKFMVYLQKENIIDESGMPKERFSAEFPKEGPSILRIQQVVRGDSAAYFCASSPLGQGAFNHQETQYFGPGTRLLVL.

V is TRBV29-1 and J is TRBJ2-7; D gene ambiguous. The CDR3 is 13 residues long. Trimming cost V 1 base and J 2 bases, with 9 bases left between them. The germline V gene has CDR1 SQVTM and CDR2 ANQGSEA. The CDR3 DNA is TGCAGCGTTGAAGGGTTTGACCCCTACGAGCAGTACTTC. As protein: CSVEGFDPYEQYF.